The rows below give T cell receptor beta chains drawn from one sample of a study of OX40 agonist ivuxolimab in advanced cancers. TCRdb keeps only in-frame clones here, not all; method: immunoSEQ multiplex PCR. The sample includes about 22,000 clones, 80% to 90% of them seen just once. Here the sequenced sample was CD4+ or CD8+ T cells sorted from blood, taken in a trial of the OX40 agonist ivuxolimab. These receptors were collected from an adult with an advanced solid tumor such as melanoma, head and neck, liver or kidney cancer. Each CDR3 is given with its conserved first and last residue. The order of the fields is D gene, clone size, J gene, V gene, CDR3 DNA, CDR3 protein. A D gene is named only where the DNA matches it firmly. Some rows have no size entry. The others give once, few or many, or a class for an expanded clone.

>NA|NA|TRBJ2-7|TRBV30
TGTGCCTGGAGCCAGGGCGAGCAGTACTTC
CAWSQGEQYF
>NA|NA|TRBJ2-4|TRBV28
TGTGCCAGCAGTTTGGACAGACTAGCCAAAAACATTCAGTACTTC
CASSLDRLAKNIQYF
>NA|NA|TRBJ2-7|TRBV6-5
TGTGCCAGCAGTGGCTCCTACGAGCAGTACTTC
CASSGSYEQYF
>NA|NA|TRBJ2-5|TRBV27
TGTGCCAGCAGTGGTCAGGGTTTGGAGACCCAGTACTTC
CASSGQGLETQYF
>NA|NA|TRBJ2-7|TRBV2
TGTGCCAGCAGCAGCCTAGCGTCGGGGAGCGAGCAGTACTTC
CASSSLASGSEQYF
>NA|NA|TRBJ2-1|TRBV5-1
TGCGCCAGCAGCCACGGTGGCGGACCCTACAATGAGCAGTTCTTC
CASSHGGGPYNEQFF
>NA|NA|TRBJ2-1|TRBV7-8
TGTGCCAGCAGCCGAGTTGCCGGGGGCCTCTACAATGAGCAGTTCTTC
CASSRVAGGLYNEQFF
>NA|NA|TRBJ2-1|TRBV9
TGTGCCTCAGTACCGGGACACTACAATGAGCAGTTCTTC
CASVPGHYNEQFF
>NA|NA|TRBJ2-7|TRBV28
TGTGCCAGCAGTCGCGGGGACGAGCAGTACTTC
CASSRGDEQYF
>NA|NA|TRBJ2-7|TRBV19
TGTGCCAGTAGTTCCGCAGGGGACCTCTACGAGCAGTACTTC
CASSSAGDLYEQYF
>NA|NA|TRBJ2-7|TRBV6-1
TGTGCCAGCAGTGAAATCCGGCAGGACGCCCGCTACGAGCAGTACTTC
CASSEIRQDARYEQYF
>NA|many|TRBJ1-1|TRBV7-3
TGTGCCAGCAGCTTTTACGGGAACACTGAAGCTTTCTTT
CASSFYGNTEAFF
>NA|NA|TRBJ1-6|TRBV7-3
TGTGCCAGCAGCTTATCCGGGACTTCACCCCTCCACTTT
CASSLSGTSPLHF
>TRBD2|NA|TRBJ2-3|TRBV2
TGTGCCAGGACCGGGGGGAGCACAGATACGCAGTATTTT
CARTGGSTDTQYF
>NA|NA|TRBJ1-2|TRBV4-3
TGCGCCAGCAGCCCTTCAGGGGCTAACTATGGCTACACCTTC
CASSPSGANYGYTF
>NA|NA|TRBJ2-1|TRBV5-6
TGTGCCAGCAGCTTGATTGTAGTATGGGAGAACAATGAGCAGTTCTTC
CASSLIVVWENNEQFF
>NA|NA|TRBJ2-1|TRBV5-4
TGTGCCAGCAGCTTGGAGGGCTGGCAGGACCCACGCGAGCAGTTCTTC
CASSLEGWQDPREQFF
>TRBD2|NA|TRBJ2-1|TRBV4-1
TGCGCCAGCAGCCACATAGGACTAGCGGGAGTTGAGGGTTGGAATGAGCAGTTCTTC
CASSHIGLAGVEGWNEQFF
>TRBD1|NA|TRBJ1-5|TRBV14
TGTGCCAGCAGCCAGAGACAGGGGGTGAGGCCCCAGCATTTT
CASSQRQGVRPQHF
>NA|NA|TRBJ2-7|TRBV27
TGTGCCAGCAGCCCTCAGGGATTTTCCTACGAGCAGTACTTC
CASSPQGFSYEQYF
>NA|NA|TRBJ1-1|TRBV19
TGTGCCAGTAGGGGGGTCCCATCCTACACTGAAGCTTTCTTT
CASRGVPSYTEAFF
>NA|NA|TRBJ1-2|TRBV7-9
TGTGCCAGCAGCCCGGGGTCAGAGGCCTATGGCTACACCTTC
CASSPGSEAYGYTF
>NA|NA|TRBJ2-7|TRBV29-1
TGCAGCGTTCAACGAGCAGAGACAAGGGGCTACGAGCAGTACTTC
CSVQRAETRGYEQYF
>TRBD2|NA|TRBJ2-2|TRBV10-1
TGCGCCAGCAGTGAGATGGTAGCGGGGGGTGAGAACACCGGGGAGCTGTTTTTT
CASSEMVAGGENTGELFF
>TRBD1|NA|TRBJ2-6|TRBV10-3
TGTGCCATCAGTGACGGGACAGGGGCCCTAGGGGTTACCAACGTCCTGACTTTC
CAISDGTGALGVTNVLTF
>NA|few|TRBJ1-5|TRBV4-1
TGCGCCAGCAGCCAAGAAAACAGGGCCCATCAGCCCCAGCATTTT
CASSQENRAHQPQHF
>NA|NA|TRBJ2-7|TRBV6-6
TGTGCCAGCAGCCCCCTGAGGGGGATCTCCTACGAGCAGTACTTC
CASSPLRGISYEQYF
>NA|NA|TRBJ2-7|TRBV5-1
TGCGCCAGCAGCTTTCACGGATCCTACGAGCAGTACTTC
CASSFHGSYEQYF
>NA|NA|TRBJ2-7|TRBV5-1
TGCGCCAGCAGCTTGAAATGGGGGGATTTACGGGAGCAGTACTTC
CASSLKWGDLREQYF
>NA|NA|TRBJ2-3|TRBV6-5
TGTGCCAGCAGTTACTCGGCGGGGAGCACAGATACGCAGTATTTT
CASSYSAGSTDTQYF
>NA|NA|TRBJ1-6|TRBV7-2
TGTGCCAGCAGCTTTAACGACGTTAGGAACACCCTCGCCCTCCACTTT
CASSFNDVRNTLALHF
>NA|NA|TRBJ2-7|TRBV7-9
TGTGCCAGCAGCCAGAGCGCCGAGCAGTACTTC
CASSQSAEQYF
>TRBD1|NA|TRBJ1-5|TRBV15
TGTGCCACCAGCAGTCCTGGACAGGGTAGAATCAGCAATCAGCCCCAGCATTTT
CATSSPGQGRISNQPQHF
>NA|once|TRBJ1-1|TRBV5-4
TGTGCCAGCAGCGCGGGCTACACTGAAGCTTTCTTT
CASSAGYTEAFF
>NA|NA|TRBJ2-1|TRBV7-9
TGTGCCAGCAGCTCCACGGGGGACTACAATGAGCAGTTCTTC
CASSSTGDYNEQFF
>NA|NA|TRBJ1-5|TRBV21-1
TGTGCCAGCAGCAACCTGGCGGGGGAGGTCGGTCAGCCCCAGCATTTT
CASSNLAGEVGQPQHF
>NA|NA|TRBJ2-3|TRBV4-3
TGCGCCAGCAGCCAAGATAGCGGACTCACAGATACGCAGTATTTT
CASSQDSGLTDTQYF
>TRBD2|NA|TRBJ2-1|TRBV7-3
TGTGCCAGCAGCTCGGGACTAGCGGGGGGGCACAACAATGAGCAGTTCTTC
CASSSGLAGGHNNEQFF
>TRBD1|NA|TRBJ1-1|TRBV7-6
TGTGCCAGCAGCTCTGACAGGGGAAGCCCTGAAGCTTTCTTT
CASSSDRGSPEAFF
>NA|few|TRBJ2-2|TRBV7-8
TGTGCCAGCAGTCTGGGTAGCTCTCCCGGGGAGCTGTTTTTT
CASSLGSSPGELFF
>TRBD1|NA|TRBJ2-1|TRBV6-5
TGTGCCAGCAGCTCATCGGGACAGGGAATTTATGAGCAGTTCTTC
CASSSSGQGIYEQFF
>TRBD2|NA|TRBJ2-7|TRBV5-1
TGCGCCAGCAGCTTGGTGGGGACTAGCGGTTACTCCTACGAGCAGTACTTC
CASSLVGTSGYSYEQYF
>NA|NA|TRBJ2-2|TRBV7-7
TGTGCCAGCAGCTTAGGGGGGAACACCGGGGAGCTGTTTTTT
CASSLGGNTGELFF
>NA|NA|TRBJ2-5|TRBV10-3
TGTGCCATCAGTGAGTCCTCGACAGTAAGAGAGACCCAGTACTTC
CAISESSTVRETQYF
>NA|few|TRBJ1-6|TRBV6-6
TGTGCCAGCAGTCCCGAGGAGGTCCGACCCCTCCACTTT
CASSPEEVRPLHF